This is a list of T cell receptor beta chains from one sample in a study of Graves' ophthalmopathy and Graves' hyperthyroidism. MiXCR was run by TCRdb on the multiplex PCR reads, yielding one entry per CDR3 protein. The repertoire has about 600,000 distinct CDR3 sequences, under 40% of them found once; the top ten carry approximately 4.1%. The sequencing sample was made of peripheral blood or thyroid tissue (not recorded which). The source is an adult man with Graves' hyperthyroidism. CDR3s include the opening cysteine and the closing phenylalanine or tryptophan. D genes are given only for firm matches. Only part of the rows carry a size: once, few, many, or a class if the clone is expanded.

v_gene: TRBV29-1; j_gene: TRBJ2-7; d_gene: TRBD2; abundance: many; CDR3aa: CSVRPTSGRYEQYF; CDR3nt: TGCAGCGTTCGACCGACTAGCGGGAGGTACGAGCAGTACTTC
v_gene: TRBV7-9; j_gene: TRBJ2-7; d_gene: TRBD1; abundance: -; CDR3aa: CASSKDRTGEQYF; CDR3nt: TGTGCCAGCAGCAAGGACAGGACGGGCGAGCAGTACTTC
v_gene: TRBV28; j_gene: TRBJ2-7; d_gene: -; abundance: -; CDR3aa: CASSSTPSSSYEQYF; CDR3nt: TGTGCCAGCAGCTCAACACCATCGAGCTCCTACGAGCAGTACTTC
v_gene: TRBV7-8; j_gene: TRBJ1-5; d_gene: -; abundance: -; CDR3aa: CASSVHQGPSQPQHF; CDR3nt: TGTGCCAGCAGCGTACACCAGGGGCCAAGCCAGCCCCAGCATTTT
v_gene: TRBV24-1; j_gene: TRBJ2-1; d_gene: TRBD2; abundance: few; CDR3aa: CATSDFRGSSNNEQFF; CDR3nt: TGTGCCACCAGTGACTTTCGCGGGAGTTCGAACAATGAGCAGTTCTTC
v_gene: TRBV6-5; j_gene: TRBJ1-3; d_gene: -; abundance: -; CDR3aa: CASSYSRSMGSFGNTIYF; CDR3nt: TGTGCCAGCAGTTACTCGCGGTCGATGGGTTCGTTTGGAAACACCATATATTTT
v_gene: TRBV7-9; j_gene: TRBJ1-6; d_gene: -; abundance: -; CDR3aa: CASSLGRTGGSYNSPLHF; CDR3nt: TGTGCCAGCAGCTTAGGGCGTACGGGGGGCTCCTATAATTCGCCCCTCCACTTT
v_gene: TRBV7-2; j_gene: TRBJ1-2; d_gene: TRBD1; abundance: many; CDR3aa: CASSATTGALWYGYTF; CDR3nt: TGTGCCAGCAGCGCCACGACAGGGGCCCTTTGGTATGGCTACACCTTC
v_gene: TRBV7-9; j_gene: TRBJ1-1; d_gene: TRBD1; abundance: many; CDR3aa: CASSHPGTGAPEAFF; CDR3nt: TGTGCCAGCAGCCATCCGGGAACAGGGGCCCCTGAAGCTTTCTTT
v_gene: TRBV10-3; j_gene: TRBJ2-7; d_gene: TRBD1; abundance: once; CDR3aa: CAISLGTGGHEQYF; CDR3nt: TGTGCCATCAGTTTGGGGACAGGCGGCCACGAGCAGTACTTC
v_gene: TRBV27; j_gene: TRBJ1-6; d_gene: -; abundance: -; CDR3aa: CASTRSNSPLHF; CDR3nt: TGTGCCAGCACCCGGAGCAATTCACCCCTCCACTTT
v_gene: TRBV5-1; j_gene: TRBJ1-1; d_gene: -; abundance: few; CDR3aa: CASSSRLSRGNTEAFF; CDR3nt: TGCGCCAGCAGCTCCAGACTGTCCCGAGGGAACACTGAAGCTTTCTTT
v_gene: TRBV29-1; j_gene: TRBJ2-3; d_gene: TRBD2; abundance: few; CDR3aa: CSVGGLEGVGQYF; CDR3nt: TGCAGCGTTGGAGGACTAGAGGGAGTTGGGCAGTATTTT
v_gene: TRBV19; j_gene: TRBJ2-2; d_gene: -; abundance: many; CDR3aa: CASIGQTNTGELFF; CDR3nt: TGTGCCAGTATAGGTCAGACGAACACCGGGGAGCTGTTTTTT
v_gene: TRBV20-1; j_gene: TRBJ1-5; d_gene: -; abundance: -; CDR3aa: CSARGASNQPQHF; CDR3nt: TGCAGTGCTAGAGGTGCTAGCAATCAGCCCCAGCATTTT